This is a list of T cell receptor beta chains from one sample in a study of cytomegalovirus exposure and HLA in healthy donors. Repertoires were generated with immunoSEQ multiplex PCR, while TCRdb's copy carries only in-frame clones and drops some. Here the sample spans roughly 250,000 clones, approximately 86% being singletons. The sample consisted of PBMCs. The receptors were gathered from a woman aged 25 to 45 in good health and CMV-seropositive. Each CDR3 is given with its conserved first and last residue. D genes are given only for firm matches. Expanded clones get a size class; other rows say once, few or many, or leave the size out.

abundance	v_gene	d_gene	j_gene	CDR3nt	CDR3aa
-	TRBV27	-	TRBJ1-5	TGTGCCAGCAGTTTATCCCTGAGGGTTGAGCCCCAGCATTTT	CASSLSLRVEPQHF
-	TRBV4-1	TRBD2	TRBJ2-7	TGCGCCAGCAGCCAAGACCCCGGACTAGCGGGGTGGAGCTCCTACGAGCAGTACTTC	CASSQDPGLAGWSSYEQYF
once	TRBV7-2	TRBD1	TRBJ1-4	TGTGCCAGCAGCTTGGGACAGCGCACGTTCAATGAAAAACTGTTTTTT	CASSLGQRTFNEKLFF
once	TRBV7-9	-	TRBJ1-5	TGTGCCAGCAGCTTTCTCGACAGAACCCAGCATTTT	CASSFLDRTQHF
-	TRBV28	TRBD2	TRBJ2-3	TGTGCCAGCAGTATCCCGGGACATCTGGAGAGGGGGACTAGCGGGAGGTCAGATACGCAGTATTTT	CASSIPGHLERGTSGRSDTQYF
-	TRBV28	-	TRBJ2-6	TGTGCCAGCAGTCTCCTCTCTGGGGCCAACGTCCTGACTTTC	CASSLLSGANVLTF
many	TRBV7-8	TRBD1	TRBJ2-7	TGTGCCAGCAGCCTCCGACAGGGATTAGAGCAGTACTTC	CASSLRQGLEQYF
-	TRBV5-1	-	TRBJ2-7	TGCGCCAGCACAGCACCGGGACATTTCTACGAGCAGTACTTC	CASTAPGHFYEQYF
-	TRBV9	-	TRBJ2-3	TGTGCCAGCAGCGAGAGAGGGCTAGCGAGAGGCACAGATACGCAGTATTTT	CASSERGLARGTDTQYF
-	TRBV6-6	TRBD1	TRBJ1-1	TGTGCCACCCACCCACCCGGGACAGGGAACCGAGAAGCTTTCTTT	CATHPPGTGNREAFF
-	TRBV19	-	TRBJ1-3	TGTGCCAGTAGTATGACAGCTACCAGCTCTGGAAACACCATATATTTT	CASSMTATSSGNTIYF
-	TRBV5-1	-	TRBJ2-7	TGCGCCAGCAGCCTGGATCGAGGGGGTCTCTACGAGCAGTACTTC	CASSLDRGGLYEQYF
-	TRBV14	-	TRBJ2-1	TGTGCCAGCAGCCAAGAGGACCTGGGCGGGATGTCCCACAATGAGCAGTTCTTC	CASSQEDLGGMSHNEQFF
-	TRBV7-2	TRBD2	TRBJ2-5	TGTGCCAGCAGCTTAGGCCCCGACGACGGGACTAGCGGGAGAGAGACCCAGTACTTC	CASSLGPDDGTSGRETQYF
-	TRBV6-1	-	TRBJ2-3	TGTGCCAGCATATTGTCGCCTAGAGCTTTAGATACGCAGTATTTT	CASILSPRALDTQYF
-	TRBV5-1	TRBD2	TRBJ2-1	TGCGCCAGCACATCTCCGACTAGCGGACACTCCTACAATGAGCAGTTCTTC	CASTSPTSGHSYNEQFF
-	TRBV5-1	TRBD2	TRBJ2-5	TGCGCCAGCAGCTTGGGACTAGCGGGCCTTTATGTGGAGACCCAGTACTTC	CASSLGLAGLYVETQYF
-	TRBV7-9	TRBD2	TRBJ2-7	TGTGCCAGCAGCCAGCACGGGACTAGCGAGTACGAGCAGTACTTC	CASSQHGTSEYEQYF
-	TRBV19	TRBD2	TRBJ2-7	TGTGCCAGTAGTATTCTTAGCGGGAGCGCGAGGGGGGAGCAGTACTTC	CASSILSGSARGEQYF
-	TRBV30	-	TRBJ2-2	TGTGCCTGCCTCGTCGGCGGGACCCGAGCCGGGGAGCTGTTTTTT	CACLVGGTRAGELFF
-	TRBV7-2	-	TRBJ2-7	TGTGCCAGCAGCTTAGTAGCTGGAGAATACGAGCAGTACTTC	CASSLVAGEYEQYF
-	TRBV15	-	TRBJ1-3	TGTGCCACCAGCAGAGAGGAAAAAGCGGGAAACACCATATATTTT	CATSREEKAGNTIYF
few	TRBV27	TRBD2	TRBJ2-7	TGTGCCAGCAGTTACAAGCGGGATCGCGAGCAGTACTTC	CASSYKRDREQYF
-	TRBV7-9	TRBD1	TRBJ1-5	TGTGCCAGCAGCGGGGACAGGGTCATTCAGCCCCAGCATTTT	CASSGDRVIQPQHF
few	TRBV18	TRBD1	TRBJ2-7	TGTGCCAGCTCACCGGGACAGATTTCCTACGAGCAGTACTTC	CASSPGQISYEQYF
-	TRBV5-1	-	TRBJ1-4	TGCGCCAGCAGCTTTTCAGGGCCCACAACTAATGAAAAACTGTTTTTT	CASSFSGPTTNEKLFF
-	TRBV6-6	TRBD2	TRBJ2-7	TGTGCCAGCCACATGGGAGGGGCCTACGAGCAGTACTTC	CASHMGGAYEQYF
-	TRBV12-5	TRBD1	TRBJ1-5	TGTGCTAGTGGTTCGGGTCAGGGGGCTGATCAGCCCCAGCATTTT	CASGSGQGADQPQHF
-	TRBV27	-	TRBJ2-3	TGTGCCAGCGGGTCACCGGGTTCCTACACAGATACGCAGTATTTT	CASGSPGSYTDTQYF
few	TRBV5-1	-	TRBJ2-6	TGCGCCAGCAGCTTGGTGGTCCCAGGGGACTCTGGGGCCAACGTCCTGACTTTC	CASSLVVPGDSGANVLTF
-	TRBV6-5	TRBD2	TRBJ2-5	TGTGCCAGCGCCTCGGGGGGGTCGGGAAAGACCCAGTACTTC	CASASGGSGKTQYF
-	TRBV30	-	TRBJ1-5	TGTGCCTGGAGTAGAGGACAGAGAATTAGCTATAGCAATCAGCCCCAGCATTTT	CAWSRGQRISYSNQPQHF
-	TRBV7-2	TRBD2	TRBJ2-7	TGTGCCAGCAGCCGACAGGCCGGAGTTACTAGCGGGAGGGGAGAGCAGTACTTC	CASSRQAGVTSGRGEQYF
-	TRBV5-1	-	TRBJ2-4	TGCGCCAGCAGCGCAGGGACATTGGGGGCCAAAAACATTCAGTACTTC	CASSAGTLGAKNIQYF
-	TRBV6-6	-	TRBJ1-5	TGTGCCAGCAAGCGATACAATCAGCCCCAGCATTTT	CASKRYNQPQHF
-	TRBV5-1	TRBD1	TRBJ2-5	TGCGCCAGCAGCCCCACAGGGGCAGGGGAGACCCAGTACTTC	CASSPTGAGETQYF
-	TRBV19	-	TRBJ1-1	TGTGCCAGTAGTAAGGACCGGGAGAACACTGAAGCTTTCTTT	CASSKDRENTEAFF
-	TRBV18	TRBD1	TRBJ1-1	TGTGCCAGCTCATCGGGACAGATGAACACTGAAGCTTTCTTT	CASSSGQMNTEAFF
-	TRBV6-1	TRBD2	TRBJ2-7	TGTGCCAGCAGAGGGACTAGCCCCTTCTACGAGCAGTACTTC	CASRGTSPFYEQYF
-	TRBV2	-	TRBJ2-2	TGTGCCAGCAGTTTGACAGGGCGGGGCGGGGAGCTGTTTTTT	CASSLTGRGGELFF
-	TRBV7-9	TRBD1	TRBJ1-4	TGTGCCAGCAGCTCCGGGACAGGTGACGAAAAACTGTTTTTT	CASSSGTGDEKLFF
-	TRBV6-5	TRBD1	TRBJ1-1	TGTGCCAGCAGTGAAAGACAGGGGTTCACTGAAGCTTTCTTT	CASSERQGFTEAFF
-	TRBV20-1	-	TRBJ2-5	TGCAGTGCCAAGAGCGGGGAGACCCAGTACTTC	CSAKSGETQYF
-	TRBV28	-	TRBJ2-7	TGTGCCAGCACGAGTCAGGGGAGAGGCGAGCAGTACTTC	CASTSQGRGEQYF
once	TRBV11-2	-	TRBJ2-3	TGTGCCAGCAGCTTGGGACAAGGGCAGACAGATACGCAGTATTTT	CASSLGQGQTDTQYF
-	TRBV27	-	TRBJ2-7	TGTGCCAGCAGTTTGGTTGGGAGCCCCACCTACGAGCAGTACTTC	CASSLVGSPTYEQYF
once	TRBV7-3	TRBD1	TRBJ2-1	TGTGCCAGCAGCTTAACAGCAGGGGGCACCTACAATGAGCAGTTCTTC	CASSLTAGGTYNEQFF
-	TRBV14	TRBD2	TRBJ2-3	TGTGCCAGCAGCCAAGATCTCGGGGCGGGAGGGCCCACAGATACGCAGTATTTT	CASSQDLGAGGPTDTQYF
-	TRBV2	-	TRBJ1-5	TGTGCCAGCAGTGACCTCGCCAGGGGTGGGCAGCCCCAGCATTTT	CASSDLARGGQPQHF
-	TRBV18	-	TRBJ1-5	TGTGCCAGCTCACCAGGCTTGTCAGGGAATAATCAGCCCCAGCATTTT	CASSPGLSGNNQPQHF
once	TRBV5-1	TRBD2	TRBJ2-7	TGCGCCAGCAGCTTGTTACCGGGACTAGCGGGAGGGGCTAACGAGCAGTACTTC	CASSLLPGLAGGANEQYF
-	TRBV27	-	TRBJ2-1	TGTGCCAGCAGAAATTTCGGGACTTCTAACAATGAGCAGTTCTTC	CASRNFGTSNNEQFF
-	TRBV29-1	-	TRBJ2-3	TGCAGCGTTGATACCGGGAGTACAGATACGCAGTATTTT	CSVDTGSTDTQYF